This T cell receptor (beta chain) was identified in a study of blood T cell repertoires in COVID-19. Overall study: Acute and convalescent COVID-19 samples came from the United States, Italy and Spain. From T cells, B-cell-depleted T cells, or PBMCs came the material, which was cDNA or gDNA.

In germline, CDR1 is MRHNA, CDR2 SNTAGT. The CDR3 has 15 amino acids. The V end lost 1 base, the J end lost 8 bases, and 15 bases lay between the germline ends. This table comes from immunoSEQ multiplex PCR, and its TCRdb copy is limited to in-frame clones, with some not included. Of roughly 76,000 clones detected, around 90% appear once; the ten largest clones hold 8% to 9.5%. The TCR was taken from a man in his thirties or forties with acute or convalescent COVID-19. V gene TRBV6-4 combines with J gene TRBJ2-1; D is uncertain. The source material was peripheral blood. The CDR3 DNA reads TGTGCCAGCAGTGACTGGGCTTTTGGGCACCATGAGCAGTTCTTC. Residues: CASSDWAFGHHEQFF.